This is a list of T cell receptor beta chains from one sample in a study of blood T cell repertoires in COVID-19. Produced via immunoSEQ multiplex PCR; TCRdb's table is partial and in-frame only. The sample includes roughly 150,000 clones, 81% of them seen just once. What was sequenced was peripheral blood. These receptors came from a man aged 60 to 75 with active or convalescent COVID-19. Both conserved end residues are part of each CDR3. Each record gives: D gene, clone size, V gene, J gene, CDR3 DNA, CDR3 protein. The D gene is left open where the match is weak. Some rows have no size entry. The others give once, few or many, or a class for an expanded clone.

d_gene: -; abundance: -; v_gene: TRBV7-9; j_gene: TRBJ2-7; CDR3nt: TGTGCCAGCAGCGACAATACAGGGCTCGGAGACGAGCAGTACTTC; CDR3aa: CASSDNTGLGDEQYF
d_gene: -; abundance: -; v_gene: TRBV11-2; j_gene: TRBJ1-1; CDR3nt: TGTGCCAGCAGCTTTCACCCCCGACGGGTGAACACTGAAGCTTTCTTT; CDR3aa: CASSFHPRRVNTEAFF
d_gene: -; abundance: -; v_gene: TRBV28; j_gene: TRBJ1-1; CDR3nt: TGTGCCAGCAGTAACCATGGGAGACAAAACACTGAAGCTTTCTTT; CDR3aa: CASSNHGRQNTEAFF
d_gene: TRBD1; abundance: -; v_gene: TRBV28; j_gene: TRBJ1-1; CDR3nt: TGTGCCAGCAGCCCCACCGGGACAGGGCGTGAAGCTTTCTTT; CDR3aa: CASSPTGTGREAFF
d_gene: TRBD2; abundance: -; v_gene: TRBV6-1; j_gene: TRBJ2-1; CDR3nt: TGTGCCAGCAGTGTTTTTCTAGCGGGGGGGCCTGGGCACAATGAGCAGTTCTTC; CDR3aa: CASSVFLAGGPGHNEQFF
d_gene: TRBD1; abundance: -; v_gene: TRBV3-1/TRBV3-2; j_gene: TRBJ2-2; CDR3nt: TGTGCCAGCAGCCAAGGGGGACAGGCGGACACCGGGGAGCTGTTTTTT; CDR3aa: CASSQGGQADTGELFF
d_gene: TRBD1; abundance: few; v_gene: TRBV10-3; j_gene: TRBJ1-5; CDR3nt: TGTGCCATCAGTGGAGAGACAGGGTATCAGCCCCAGCATTTT; CDR3aa: CAISGETGYQPQHF
d_gene: TRBD1; abundance: -; v_gene: TRBV6-5; j_gene: TRBJ2-7; CDR3nt: TGTGCCAGCAACAGGGGGCTTTACGAGCAGTACTTC; CDR3aa: CASNRGLYEQYF
d_gene: -; abundance: -; v_gene: TRBV5-1; j_gene: TRBJ1-2; CDR3nt: TGCGCCAGCTCCCCCGGGAGATCCTATGGCTACACCTTC; CDR3aa: CASSPGRSYGYTF
d_gene: -; abundance: -; v_gene: TRBV6-5; j_gene: TRBJ1-3; CDR3nt: TGTGCCAGCAGTCGCCTAGAGTCTGGAAACACCATATATTTT; CDR3aa: CASSRLESGNTIYF
d_gene: -; abundance: once; v_gene: TRBV4-1; j_gene: TRBJ2-2; CDR3nt: TGCGCCAGCAGCCAAGGCTTTGGACAGCTTAACACCGGGGAGCTGTTTTTT; CDR3aa: CASSQGFGQLNTGELFF
d_gene: -; abundance: once; v_gene: TRBV10-3; j_gene: TRBJ2-7; CDR3nt: TGTGCCATCAGTGACAGGGATCAAGAGGATGAGCAGTACTTC; CDR3aa: CAISDRDQEDEQYF
d_gene: -; abundance: -; v_gene: TRBV11-2; j_gene: TRBJ2-4; CDR3nt: TGTGCCAGCAGCTTAGATCAGAACATTCAGTACTTC; CDR3aa: CASSLDQNIQYF
d_gene: -; abundance: -; v_gene: TRBV9; j_gene: TRBJ1-4; CDR3nt: TGTGCCAGCAGCTCAGACACTGGAGAAAAACTGTTTTTT; CDR3aa: CASSSDTGEKLFF
d_gene: -; abundance: -; v_gene: TRBV7-2; j_gene: TRBJ2-1; CDR3nt: TGTGCCAGCAGCCACTCTCCAGGGGACGATGAGCAGTTCTTC; CDR3aa: CASSHSPGDDEQFF
d_gene: -; abundance: -; v_gene: TRBV7-2; j_gene: TRBJ1-2; CDR3nt: TGTGCCAGCACCAACGACGGCTGGGGGAGGTCTTATGGCTACACCTTC; CDR3aa: CASTNDGWGRSYGYTF
d_gene: TRBD2; abundance: -; v_gene: TRBV2; j_gene: TRBJ2-1; CDR3nt: TGTGCCAGCAGTGGGGGCGGGAGCGTCAACAATGAGCAGTTCTTC; CDR3aa: CASSGGGSVNNEQFF
d_gene: TRBD2; abundance: -; v_gene: TRBV19; j_gene: TRBJ2-3; CDR3nt: TGTGCCAGTGCCGGCGGGACTAGCGAGGCAGATACGCAGTATTTT; CDR3aa: CASAGGTSEADTQYF
d_gene: -; abundance: -; v_gene: TRBV5-1; j_gene: TRBJ2-2; CDR3nt: TGCGCCAGCAGCTTGAACTGGAACACCGGGGAGCTGTTTTTT; CDR3aa: CASSLNWNTGELFF
d_gene: -; abundance: many; v_gene: TRBV3-1/TRBV3-2; j_gene: TRBJ1-6; CDR3nt: TGTGCCAGCAGCCAAGAGGCCCTACAGAGAAATTCACCCCTCCACTTT; CDR3aa: CASSQEALQRNSPLHF
d_gene: -; abundance: -; v_gene: TRBV14; j_gene: TRBJ2-1; CDR3nt: TGTGCCAGCAGCCCACCCTCTAAGGACTCCCCATGGAATGAGCAGTTCTTC; CDR3aa: CASSPPSKDSPWNEQFF
d_gene: TRBD1; abundance: -; v_gene: TRBV6-1; j_gene: TRBJ1-5; CDR3nt: TGTGCCAGCAGTGAATCAGGGGGAATATCGCCCCAGCATTTT; CDR3aa: CASSESGGISPQHF
d_gene: -; abundance: -; v_gene: TRBV5-1; j_gene: TRBJ1-1; CDR3nt: TGCGCCAGCAGCTTCGATACACCCTTGAACACTGAAGCTTTCTTT; CDR3aa: CASSFDTPLNTEAFF
d_gene: -; abundance: -; v_gene: TRBV5-1; j_gene: TRBJ2-7; CDR3nt: TGCGCCAGCAGCCCACAAGGCGGATCCTACGAGCAGTACTTC; CDR3aa: CASSPQGGSYEQYF
d_gene: -; abundance: -; v_gene: TRBV5-6; j_gene: TRBJ1-2; CDR3nt: TGTGCCAGCAGCCGGGACTATGGCTACACCTTC; CDR3aa: CASSRDYGYTF
d_gene: TRBD1; abundance: few; v_gene: TRBV12-5; j_gene: TRBJ1-6; CDR3nt: TGTGCTAGTGGTTCCTCACAAACAGGGGGCGAGAATTCACCCCTCCACTTT; CDR3aa: CASGSSQTGGENSPLHF
d_gene: -; abundance: -; v_gene: TRBV21-1; j_gene: TRBJ1-2; CDR3nt: TGTGCCAGCAGCAGACACCAAATCCCAGGGCCGGAACCCGCTAACTATGGCTACACCTTC; CDR3aa: CASSRHQIPGPEPANYGYTF
d_gene: TRBD2; abundance: -; v_gene: TRBV7-9; j_gene: TRBJ2-3; CDR3nt: TGTGCCAGCAGCTTAAGCGGGGGTGGAGATACGCAGTATTTT; CDR3aa: CASSLSGGGDTQYF
d_gene: -; abundance: -; v_gene: TRBV5-1; j_gene: TRBJ1-4; CDR3nt: TGCGCCAGCAGCGAGGTAGGGGATGAAAAACTGTTTTTT; CDR3aa: CASSEVGDEKLFF
d_gene: TRBD2; abundance: -; v_gene: TRBV5-1; j_gene: TRBJ2-1; CDR3nt: TGCGCCAGCAGCTCTGGGAGGGTGCAATACGGTGAGCAGTTCTTC; CDR3aa: CASSSGRVQYGEQFF
d_gene: TRBD2; abundance: -; v_gene: TRBV6-4; j_gene: TRBJ2-3; CDR3nt: TGTGCCAGCAGTGACGGGACTAGTGGCACAGATACGCAGTATTTT; CDR3aa: CASSDGTSGTDTQYF
d_gene: -; abundance: once; v_gene: TRBV12-3/TRBV12-4; j_gene: TRBJ2-7; CDR3nt: TGTGCCAGCAGTAACCCTAGTCCCGAGCAGTACTTC; CDR3aa: CASSNPSPEQYF
d_gene: -; abundance: -; v_gene: TRBV28; j_gene: TRBJ1-1; CDR3nt: TGTGCCAGCAGTACAGGTCTAGGTACGAACACTGAAGCTTTCTTT; CDR3aa: CASSTGLGTNTEAFF
d_gene: TRBD2; abundance: -; v_gene: TRBV7-9; j_gene: TRBJ2-2; CDR3nt: TGTGCCAGCAGCAAGGGACTAGCGGGAGCCGGGGAGCTGTTTTTT; CDR3aa: CASSKGLAGAGELFF
d_gene: -; abundance: -; v_gene: TRBV15; j_gene: TRBJ2-3; CDR3nt: TGTGCCACCAGCAGAGGAGGGAGCACAGATACGCAGTATTTT; CDR3aa: CATSRGGSTDTQYF
d_gene: -; abundance: -; v_gene: TRBV6-5; j_gene: TRBJ1-3; CDR3nt: TGTGCCAGCAGTTACTCGATGGGGGCGACGGGAAACACCATATATTTT; CDR3aa: CASSYSMGATGNTIYF
d_gene: -; abundance: -; v_gene: TRBV18; j_gene: TRBJ2-3; CDR3nt: TGTGCCAGCTCACCAAGGGAGGTGGGCACAGATACGCAGTATTTT; CDR3aa: CASSPREVGTDTQYF
d_gene: -; abundance: -; v_gene: TRBV29-1; j_gene: TRBJ1-1; CDR3nt: TGCAGCGTCTCTAGGACAGCTGAAGCTTTCTTT; CDR3aa: CSVSRTAEAFF
d_gene: TRBD1; abundance: -; v_gene: TRBV3-1/TRBV3-2; j_gene: TRBJ1-1; CDR3nt: TGTGCCAGCAGCCCGGACAGGGACTGGGCTGAAGCTTTCTTT; CDR3aa: CASSPDRDWAEAFF
d_gene: -; abundance: -; v_gene: TRBV24-1; j_gene: TRBJ2-6; CDR3nt: TGTGCCACCAGTGACCCACTAGGCTCTGGGGCCAACGTCCTGACTTTC; CDR3aa: CATSDPLGSGANVLTF
d_gene: TRBD1; abundance: few; v_gene: TRBV7-9; j_gene: TRBJ2-7; CDR3nt: TGTGCCAGCAGCTTAGTGTCAGGGGGCTTCTACGAGCAGTACTTC; CDR3aa: CASSLVSGGFYEQYF
d_gene: TRBD2; abundance: -; v_gene: TRBV27; j_gene: TRBJ2-1; CDR3nt: TGTGCCAGCAGTTTCGTAGCGGGCTCCTACAATGAGCAGTTCTTC; CDR3aa: CASSFVAGSYNEQFF
d_gene: -; abundance: once; v_gene: TRBV5-1; j_gene: TRBJ2-7; CDR3nt: TGCGCCAGCAGCGGAGGGGACAGCCTCTCCTACGAGCAGTACTTC; CDR3aa: CASSGGDSLSYEQYF
d_gene: -; abundance: -; v_gene: TRBV12-3/TRBV12-4; j_gene: TRBJ1-1; CDR3nt: TGTGCCAGCAGTTTAAGAGGAGTTGAAGCTTTCTTT; CDR3aa: CASSLRGVEAFF
d_gene: -; abundance: -; v_gene: TRBV20-1; j_gene: TRBJ1-1; CDR3nt: TGCAGTGCTCCGCTCGGGGGGGCAGCTTTCTTT; CDR3aa: CSAPLGGAAFF
d_gene: -; abundance: once; v_gene: TRBV6-1; j_gene: TRBJ1-5; CDR3nt: TGTGCCAGCAGTGAAGCCGGGGTAAGGGCCCCTATAGCCCAGCATTTT; CDR3aa: CASSEAGVRAPIAQHF
d_gene: TRBD2; abundance: -; v_gene: TRBV5-1; j_gene: TRBJ2-1; CDR3nt: TGCGCCAGCAGCTTAACCCTGGCGGGGGGGCCCTACAATGAGCAGTTCTTC; CDR3aa: CASSLTLAGGPYNEQFF
d_gene: TRBD2; abundance: -; v_gene: TRBV5-1; j_gene: TRBJ2-5; CDR3nt: TGCGCCAGCAGCTCCGGACTAGCGGGGGACCATTGGCGGGAGACCCAGTACTTC; CDR3aa: CASSSGLAGDHWRETQYF